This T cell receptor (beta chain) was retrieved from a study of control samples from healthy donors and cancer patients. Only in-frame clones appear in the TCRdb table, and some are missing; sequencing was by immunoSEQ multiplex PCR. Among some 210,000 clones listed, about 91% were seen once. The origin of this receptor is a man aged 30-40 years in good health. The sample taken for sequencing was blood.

The CDR3 spells CASSPWGQNTDTQYF. Here the CDR3 DNA reads TGTGCCAGCTCGCCTTGGGGCCAAAACACAGATACGCAGTATTTT. The chain uses TRBV18 and TRBJ2-3; weak D call: TRBD1 (5 bases). Looked up from germline, CDR1 is KGHSH and CDR2 is LQKENI. The CDR3 consists of 15 residues. Trimming cost V 6 bases and J 2 bases, with 15 bases left between them.